These T cell receptor beta chains were read from a single sample in a study of T-cell memory formation after mild COVID-19. One entry per CDR3 protein results from TCRdb running MiXCR on the 5' RACE reads. Counted here are around 320,000 distinct CDR3 sequences, around 19% occurring once; the ten biggest clones make up 20% to 25%. The sequencing input was PBMCs or a T cell subset sorted from them (not recorded which). These receptor sequences come from a man between 18 and 35 years old who had mild COVID-19 (a few samples of this study predate the infection). Cell type and time point are not known. Each CDR3 is given with its conserved first and last residue.

J gene,V gene,CDR3 protein
TRBJ2-3,TRBV5-1,CASSPWGASTDTQYF
TRBJ1-1,TRBV19,CATHRGQGQPSNTEAFF
TRBJ2-2,TRBV20-1,CSVTGTRSTGELFF
TRBJ1-5,TRBV27,CASTSLREGHNQPQHF
TRBJ2-7,TRBV4-1,CASSQLFARGSYEQYF
TRBJ2-7,TRBV5-1,CASSLLSRTYEQYF
TRBJ1-2,TRBV3-1,CASSQAPTGGGYGYTF
TRBJ1-3,TRBV7-3,CASSLTMRGSGNTIYF
TRBJ2-3,TRBV6-2/TRBV6-3,CASSTPPGGGATDTQYF
TRBJ2-5,TRBV6-2/TRBV6-3,CASREGGGRKTQYF
TRBJ2-1,TRBV9,CASSVGGTSGYSSYNEQFF
TRBJ2-5,TRBV12-3/TRBV12-4,CASSYQAGDQETQYF
TRBJ2-7,TRBV10-3,CASRTESSYEQYF
TRBJ1-5,TRBV4-3,CASSRSNSNQPQHF
TRBJ2-5,TRBV20-1,CSARGGAQETQYF
TRBJ1-1,TRBV7-8,CASSSRQGQGANTEAFF
TRBJ1-1,TRBV7-2,CASRPDRGYTEAFF
TRBJ2-2,TRBV5-1,CASSEGGVTGELFF
TRBJ2-6,TRBV5-1,CASSSQGASGANVLTF
TRBJ2-3,TRBV20-1,CSARDRVADTQYF
TRBJ2-7,TRBV5-1,CASSLRWRGAYEQYF
TRBJ1-2,TRBV20-1,CSVGPEGGYYGYTF
TRBJ2-1,TRBV5-1,CASDGPSGDYNEQFF
TRBJ1-2,TRBV4-3,CASSQDWQGAVNYGYTF
TRBJ1-2,TRBV12-3/TRBV12-4,CASSFGTASGYTF
TRBJ2-1,TRBV7-8,CASSFRTSGGAALNEQFF
TRBJ2-1,TRBV19,CASDRPGLAGVNEQFF
TRBJ2-3,TRBV5-1,CASRQTGLTDTQYF
TRBJ2-3,TRBV5-1,CASSLVRGRDTQYF
TRBJ2-4,TRBV10-3,CAISESNGPQAGKNIQYF
TRBJ2-2,TRBV6-5,CASTKGGTGELFF
TRBJ1-1,TRBV18,CASSRSSAGNTEAFF
TRBJ2-7,TRBV5-5,CASRDGTGGGEQYF
TRBJ2-4,TRBV20-1,CSARDEKNIQYF
TRBJ2-3,TRBV5-1,CASSLHGRVGTDTQYF
TRBJ1-2,TRBV7-3,CASSSGPEKYGYTF
TRBJ2-2,TRBV2,CASRGDSLVLFF
TRBJ1-5,TRBV12-3/TRBV12-4,CASSSRQGRDQPQHF
TRBJ2-7,TRBV2,CASSEIQVWVPPYEQYF
TRBJ2-1,TRBV13,CASSLGGRGNNEQFF
TRBJ2-1,TRBV6-2/TRBV6-3,CASSYFYSSGTGHNEQFF
TRBJ2-5,TRBV7-7,CASSSTGAADTQYF
TRBJ2-5,TRBV4-1,CASSLGGGANWETQYF
TRBJ1-2,TRBV12-3/TRBV12-4,CASRPLVGYTF
TRBJ2-6,TRBV12-3/TRBV12-4,CASRSSRLLSGANVLTF
TRBJ1-2,TRBV12-3/TRBV12-4,CASSFSGSPGYTF
TRBJ1-1,TRBV5-1,CASSIRAKNTEAFF
TRBJ2-5,TRBV24-1,CATAGGETQYF
TRBJ2-1,TRBV7-2,CASSVRQLSYNEQFF
TRBJ1-1,TRBV12-3/TRBV12-4,CASTILPGPGNTEAFF
TRBJ2-3,TRBV5-1,CASSSSLGGGPTDTQYF
TRBJ1-1,TRBV27,CASSYGVLTEAFF
TRBJ1-4,TRBV5-1,CASFRDSGEKLFF
TRBJ1-4,TRBV7-2,CASSIGTGNEKLFF
TRBJ1-1,TRBV19,CASSIGPGQNTEAFF
TRBJ1-5,TRBV28,CASSLRQGRVGANQPQHF
TRBJ2-3,TRBV7-2,CASSLEADLLAGAPDTQYF
TRBJ2-1,TRBV29-1,CSAPGRASDVDEQFF
TRBJ2-2,TRBV7-8,CASSLAGAGVTGELFF